These 32 T cell receptor beta chains were sequenced from one sample in a study of OX40 agonist ivuxolimab in advanced cancers. TCRdb's copy holds only in-frame clones and misses some; the assay was immunoSEQ multiplex PCR. The profile shows roughly 61,000 clones, approximately 92% of them singletons. The material sequenced was CD4+ or CD8+ T cells sorted from blood, taken in a trial of the OX40 agonist ivuxolimab. The source of these receptors is an adult with an advanced solid tumor such as melanoma, head and neck, liver or kidney cancer.

The V call is TRBV28, the J call TRBJ2-3; D remains unclear. Germline CDR1 reads MDHEN; CDR2 reads SYDVKM. V dropped 3 bases and J dropped 2 bases, with 6 bases sitting between them. The CDR3 has 13 amino acids. The CDR3 region is CASSFSITDTQYF. DNA for the CDR3: TGTGCCAGCAGTTTTTCGATCACAGATACGCAGTATTTT.

The CDR3 DNA reads as TGTGCCAGCAGTATACTAGCGGCCAATGAGCAGTTCTTC. Amino acids: CASSILAANEQFF. This rearrangement joins TRBV13 to TRBJ2-1, with 8 bases lining up with TRBD2. V shed 6 bases and J 6 bases; nucleotides not matched to a gene: 4. This CDR3 has 13 residues. Germline values: CDR1 PRHDT, CDR2 FYEKMQ (reference sequence).

V gene TRBV30 combines with J gene TRBJ2-7; possible D gene TRBD2, 6 bases. The CDR3 has 13 residues. The ends were cut back, 3 bases at V and 3 bases at J, with 12 bases in the middle. Germline lookup yields CDR1 GTSNPN and CDR2 SVGIG (reference sequence). CDR3 DNA: TGTGCCTGGAGGGGACTTCTCTACTACGAGCAGTACTTC. Protein product: CAWRGLLYYEQYF.

The chain is built from TRBV7-9 and TRBJ1-1, with D hard to call. Germline lookup yields CDR1 SEHNR and CDR2 FQNEAQ (reference sequence). The V end lost 3 bases, the J end lost 1 base, and 9 bases lay between the germline ends. The CDR3 sequence is 14 residues long. CDR3 in DNA: TGTGCCAGCAGCTTTGGGTGGAAGAACACTGAAGCTTTCTTT. Its protein is CASSFGWKNTEAFF.

The CDR3 coding sequence is TGTGCCAGCAGCTGGAGCGGGGAGCAGTTCTTC. It codes for CASSWSGEQFF. The chain joins TRBV7-2 to TRBJ2-1; a weak D match, TRBD2 (6 bases). CDR1 is SGHTA and CDR2 is FQGNSA in the germline V gene. V gave up 4 bases and J gave up 10 bases, with 8 bases separating them. CDR3 size: 11 residues.

CDR3 sequence reads: CASSLGRGITEAFF. CDR3 sequence (DNA): TGTGCCAGCAGTTTAGGCAGGGGCATCACTGAAGCTTTCTTT. The chain employs TRBV27 and TRBJ1-1; perhaps TRBD1 as D (6 bases). This CDR3 has 14 amino acids. The V gene's germline CDR1 is MNHEY and CDR2 SMNVEV (reference sequence). V lost 2 bases to trimming and J lost 4 bases, with 11 bases between them.

The chain combines TRBV28 with TRBJ1-5; perhaps TRBD1 as D (6 bases). The length of the CDR3 is 15 residues. Germline V gene sequence: CDR1 MDHEN, CDR2 SYDVKM. Trimming cost V 4 bases and J 10 bases, with 20 bases left between them. CDR3 nucleotide sequence: TGTGCCAGCAGTTCTCTAGACAGGCAGGTTGATCCCCAGCATTTT. Translated: CASSSLDRQVDPQHF.

This sequence joins TRBV28 and TRBJ1-6; the D gene is possibly TRBD1 (6 bases). Germline lookup yields CDR1 MDHEN and CDR2 SYDVKM. Trimming took 6 bases from V and 10 from J, leaving 19 bases between them. The CDR3 consists of 15 residues. CDR3 loop: CASSTGGGRWSPLHF. The CDR3 region has the DNA TGTGCCAGCAGCACGGGTGGGGGGCGCTGGTCACCCCTCCACTTT.

The chain carries TRBV6-6 and TRBJ2-7, with TRBD2 identical over 8 bases. The germline CDR1 and CDR2 sequences are MNHNY and SVGAGI (reference sequence). The CDR3 runs to 15 residues. V lost 6 bases and J lost 2; bases outside the gene matches: 9. CDR3 protein: CASRQSGSLTYEQYV. As DNA, the CDR3 is TGTGCCAGCAGACAAAGCGGGAGCCTGACCTACGAGCAGTACGTC.

Concerning this clone: Being one base from a much bigger clone, this may be a read error. The CDR3 is CASSERSPADGCTF. The CDR3 DNA reads TGTGCCAGTAGTGAAAGGTCCCCCGCGGATGGCTGCACCTTC. The chain uses TRBV19 and TRBJ1-2; D is undetermined. CDR3 length equals 14 residues. CDR1 is LNHDA, CDR2 SQIVND, per germline (reference sequence).

The gene calls are TRBV30 and TRBJ2-3; 9 bases agree with TRBD1. In germline, CDR1 is GTSNPN, CDR2 SVGIG (reference sequence). The CDR3 runs 14 residues. After removal of 5 bases from V and 3 bases from J, the junction contained 6 bases not matched to a gene. This CDR3 is CAWVPGQGTDTQYF. In nucleotides, the CDR3 is TGTGCCTGGGTTCCGGGACAGGGTACAGATACGCAGTATTTT. Full variable domain (remainder filled in from reference TRBV30 and TRBJ2-3): SQTIHQWPATLVQPVGSPLSLECTVEGTSNPNLYWYRQAAGRGLQLLFYSVGIGQISSEVPQNLSASRPQDRQFILSSKKLLLSDSGFYLCAWVPGQGTDTQYFGPGTRLTVL.

CDR3 nucleotide sequence: TGTGCCAGCAGCTTAACGAACACCGGGGAGCTGTTTTTT. It specifies CASSLTNTGELFF. The chain is built from TRBV13 and TRBJ2-2, with D hard to call. V shed 2 bases and J shed 0 bases, with 1 base lying between them. This CDR3 comprises 13 residues. Germline V gene sequence: CDR1 PRHDT, CDR2 FYEKMQ (reference sequence).

The chain links TRBV7-8 to TRBJ2-1, with D possibly matching TRBD2 (5 bases). Germline values: CDR1 SGHVS, CDR2 FQNEAQ. Trimming left V 5 bases short and J 5 bases short, with 19 bases between. This CDR3 is 16 amino acids long. CDR3 sequence reads: CASSAQEEGFDNEQFF. In DNA form, the CDR3 reads TGTGCCAGCAGCGCTCAAGAAGAGGGTTTCGACAATGAGCAGTTCTTC.

V gene TRBV2 combines with J gene TRBJ1-1, with D possibly being TRBD1 (5 bases). V was pared by 10 bases and J by 3 bases, with 18 bases between. Germline CDR1 is SNHLY and CDR2 is FYNNEI. There are 14 residues in the CDR3. The CDR3: CAIKPRGWDTEAFF. CDR3 sequence (DNA): TGTGCCATCAAGCCGAGGGGATGGGACACTGAAGCTTTCTTT.

This clone was recorded many times. The chain has TRBV4-3 and TRBJ1-4; no firm D call. V gave up 4 bases and J gave up 4 bases, with 13 bases separating them. CDR3 size: 15 residues. Germline lookup yields CDR1 LGHNA and CDR2 YSLEER. This CDR3 is CASSPGLGNNEKLFF. The CDR3 nucleotides read TGCGCCAGCAGCCCCGGACTCGGGAATAATGAAAAACTGTTTTTT.

The gene calls are TRBV30 and TRBJ2-1; no firm D call. CDR1 is GTSNPN and CDR2 is SVGIG in the germline V gene (reference sequence). The CDR3 length is 17 residues. The CDR3 is CALDTPLVGRWDNEQFF. Here the CDR3 DNA reads TGTGCACTGGATACCCCCCTAGTTGGAAGGTGGGACAATGAGCAGTTCTTC.

This chain links TRBV5-8 with TRBJ1-5; D is uncertain. CDR1 and CDR2 from the germline V gene are SGHTS and YDEGEE. V dropped 6 bases and J dropped 6 bases, with 16 bases sitting between them. The CDR3 spans 14 residues. As DNA, the CDR3 is TGTGCCAGCAAAAAGAGGGATCCCCCTCAGCCCCAGCATTTT. As protein: CASKKRDPPQPQHF.

This clone has just a few counts. V and J are TRBV30 and TRBJ2-7; D unclear. The CDR3 loop spans 12 amino acids. Germline V lookup: CDR1 GTSNPN, CDR2 SVGIG (reference sequence). V shed 0 bases and J shed 3 bases, with 6 bases lying between them. This CDR3 is CAWSVWGYEQYF. DNA of the CDR3: TGTGCCTGGAGTGTCTGGGGCTACGAGCAGTACTTC. The full variable domain, in which reference TRBV30 and TRBJ2-7 provide the parts outside the CDR3, is SQTIHQWPATLVQPVGSPLSLECTVEGTSNPNLYWYRQAAGRGLQLLFYSVGIGQISSEVPQNLSASRPQDRQFILSSKKLLLSDSGFYLCAWSVWGYEQYFGPGTRLTVT.

The V and J genes are TRBV9 and TRBJ2-2; TRBD1 aligns across 8 bases. V shed 0 bases, J shed 1 base, and the junction held 5 bases outside the gene matches. The CDR3 spans 17 residues. From germline, CDR1 is SGDLS and CDR2 YYNGEE. CDR3 nucleotide sequence: TGTGCCAGCAGCGTAGGACTTGGACAGGGGAACACCGGGGAGCTGTTTTTT. It specifies CASSVGLGQGNTGELFF.

The V gene is TRBV4-2, the J gene TRBJ1-4; D is unclear. The CDR3 runs to 15 residues. In germline, CDR1 is LGHNA, CDR2 YNFKEQ. The V end lost 0 bases, the J end lost 0 bases, and 5 bases lay between the germline ends. The CDR3 sequence is CASSQDYATNEKLFF. DNA of the CDR3: TGTGCCAGCAGCCAAGACTATGCAACTAATGAAAAACTGTTTTTT.

The V gene is TRBV6-6, the J gene TRBJ1-2, with D unresolved. CDR3 length: 14 residues. The ends were cut back, 2 bases at V and 4 bases at J, with 11 bases in the middle. In germline, CDR1 is MNHNY, CDR2 SVGAGI (reference sequence). Written as DNA, the CDR3 is TGTGCCAGCAGTTACGCGACGGGAGCCTATGGCTACACCTTC. Encoded protein: CASSYATGAYGYTF.

This chain links TRBV6-9 with TRBJ1-3; D is possibly TRBD1 (5 bases). Trimming removed 7 bases from V and 0 bases from J, with 7 bases in between. Germline-derived CDR1 and CDR2 are MNHGY and SVAAGI. This CDR3 comprises 13 residues. CDR3 loop: CASNRGSGNTIYF. DNA for the CDR3: TGTGCCAGCAATAGGGGCTCTGGAAACACCATATATTTT.

The chain recombines TRBV7-9 with TRBJ1-5, with D hard to call. Germline-derived CDR1 and CDR2 are SEHNR and FQNEAQ (reference sequence). The CDR3 runs to 16 residues. Trimming removed 5 bases from V and 1 base from J, with 15 bases in between. For the CDR3, the DNA is TGTGCCAGCAGCGTTAGCCGCAGTAAGAGCAATCAGCCCCAGCATTTT. This translates into CASSVSRSKSNQPQHF.

V gene TRBV28 combines with J gene TRBJ2-5; 7 bases line up with TRBD1. V shed 5 bases and J 5 bases; nucleotides not matched to a gene: 11. Per germline, CDR1 MDHEN and CDR2 SYDVKM. The CDR3 covers 15 residues. CDR3 nucleotides: TGTGCCAGCAGTAACAGGGGTGGGCTAGAGGAGACCCAGTACTTC. As protein: CASSNRGGLEETQYF. Full variable domain (missing parts from reference TRBV28 and TRBJ2-5): DVKVTQSSRYLVKRTGEKVFLECVQDMDHENMFWYRQDPGLGLRLIYFSYDVKMKEKGDIPEGYSVSREKKERFSLILESASTNQTSMYLCASSNRGGLEETQYFGPGTRLLVL.

V and J are TRBV5-5 and TRBJ1-2, with D maybe TRBD1 (5 bases). The V end was cut by 1 base, the J end by 4 bases, with 14 bases between. CDR3 length: 15 amino acids. CDR1 SGHKS and CDR2 YYEKEE come from the germline V gene (reference sequence). The CDR3 bases are TGTGCCAGCAGCTTGTTTGGGGACGGACCCTATGGCTACACCTTC. It codes for CASSLFGDGPYGYTF.

The chain is built from TRBV15 and TRBJ1-1; D unclear. The germline V and J ends were trimmed by 10 bases and 0 bases, with 15 bases remaining between them. This CDR3 is 14 amino acids long. Germline V lookup: CDR1 LNHNV, CDR2 YYDKDF (reference sequence). The CDR3 loop is CAIGMGGMNTEAFF. CDR3 sequence (DNA): TGTGCCATAGGAATGGGTGGAATGAACACTGAAGCTTTCTTT. Drawing the rest from reference TRBV15 and TRBJ1-1, the complete variable domain is DAMVIQNPRYQVTQFGKPVTLSCSQTLNHNVMYWYQQKSSQAPKLLFHYYDKDFNNEADTPDNFQSRRPNTSFCFLDIRSPGLGDTAMYLCAIGMGGMNTEAFFGQGTRLTVV.

The chain couples TRBV4-1 to TRBJ1-1; D possibly corresponds to TRBD1 (5 bases). V was pared by 8 bases and J by 8 bases, with 15 bases between. The CDR3 loop spans 12 amino acids. The germline CDR1 and CDR2 sequences are MGHRA and YSYEKL. CDR3 sequence: CASQSLGEEAFF. DNA for the CDR3: TGCGCCAGCCAAAGTTTGGGGGAGGAAGCTTTCTTT.

This chain joins TRBV5-6 and TRBJ2-1; D remains unclear. Trimming removed 3 bases at V and 3 bases at J, with 7 bases between. Looked up from germline, CDR1 is SGHDT and CDR2 is YYEEEE. The CDR3 runs 13 residues. DNA of the CDR3: TGTGCCAGCAGCTCCGACAACTACAATGAGCAGTTCTTC. It is translated as CASSSDNYNEQFF.

V and J are TRBV29-1 and TRBJ1-2; D call uncertain. CDR1 is SQVTM and CDR2 is ANQGSEA in the germline V gene. V dropped 3 bases and J dropped 5 bases, with 4 bases sitting between them. The CDR3 consists of 10 residues. The CDR3 nucleotides are TGCAGCGTTGAGCGATATGGCTACACCTTC. Its translation is CSVERYGYTF.

This rearrangement joins TRBV28 to TRBJ1-6, with a weak D call TRBD1 (5 bases). The CDR3 consists of 14 residues. CDR1 is MDHEN and CDR2 is SYDVKM in the germline V gene. Trimming stripped 6 bases from V and 3 bases from J, with 9 bases between. The CDR3 sequence is CASRYQGYNSPLHF. The CDR3 coding sequence is TGTGCCAGCAGATATCAGGGCTATAATTCACCCCTCCACTTT.

The V gene is TRBV16, the J gene TRBJ1-5; the match to TRBD1 covers 8 bases. The CDR3 is 17 amino acids. The junction had 9 bases not matched to a gene; V was cut back by 1 base and J by 4 bases. Germline CDR1 and CDR2: KGHSY and FQNENV. CDR3 in amino acids: CASSQYGLTGDNQPQHF. CDR3 coding DNA: TGTGCCAGCAGCCAATACGGGTTGACAGGGGATAATCAGCCCCAGCATTTT.

The J gene is TRBJ1-1, the V gene TRBV5-6; D is ambiguous. With 2 bases removed from V and 7 bases from J, the gap between germline ends came to 18 bases. The CDR3 runs 15 residues. CDR1 is SGHDT and CDR2 is YYEEEE in the germline V gene. The DNA for the CDR3 is TGTGCCAGCAGCTTCATGGGCGGAGGGTTTGGTGAAGCTTTCTTT. As protein: CASSFMGGGFGEAFF.